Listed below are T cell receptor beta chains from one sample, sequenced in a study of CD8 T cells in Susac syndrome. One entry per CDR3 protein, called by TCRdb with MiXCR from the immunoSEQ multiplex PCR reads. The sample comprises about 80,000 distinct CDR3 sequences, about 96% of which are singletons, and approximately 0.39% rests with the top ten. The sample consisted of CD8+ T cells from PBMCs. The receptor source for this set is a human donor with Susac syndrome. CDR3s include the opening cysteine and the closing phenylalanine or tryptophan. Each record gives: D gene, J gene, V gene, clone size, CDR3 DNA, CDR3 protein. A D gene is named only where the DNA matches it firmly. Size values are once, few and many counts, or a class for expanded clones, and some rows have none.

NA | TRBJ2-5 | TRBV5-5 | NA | TGTGCCAGCAGCCCGGAGGGGGGATCGGAGACCCAGTACTTC | CASSPEGGSETQYF
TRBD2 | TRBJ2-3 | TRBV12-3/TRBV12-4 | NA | TGTGCCAGCAGCGGGGGGACCCCCACAGATACGCAGTATTTT | CASSGGTPTDTQYF
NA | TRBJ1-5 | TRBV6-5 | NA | TGTGCCAGCAGTAACAGCGGGAATCAGCCCCAGCATTTT | CASSNSGNQPQHF
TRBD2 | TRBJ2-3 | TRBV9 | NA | TGTGCCAGCAGCGGCAGCGGGAGTTCGGATACGCAGTATTTT | CASSGSGSSDTQYF
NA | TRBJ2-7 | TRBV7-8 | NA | TGTGCCAGCAGCATCTGGGACCAGGTTTTCTACGAGCAGTACTTC | CASSIWDQVFYEQYF
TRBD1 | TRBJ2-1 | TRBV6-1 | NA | TGTGCCAGCAGTAAGACGGGACAGACGAAATACAATGAGCAGTTCTTC | CASSKTGQTKYNEQFF
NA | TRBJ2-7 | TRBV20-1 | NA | TGCAGTGCTAGACCAGGGTTCAACTACGAGCAGTACTTC | CSARPGFNYEQYF
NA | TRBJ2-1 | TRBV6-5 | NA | TGTGCCAGCAGATCAGATATTACTAATGAGCAGTTCTTC | CASRSDITNEQFF
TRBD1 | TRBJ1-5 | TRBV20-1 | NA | TGCAGTGCTAGAGCAACAGGGGAGGAATGGGATCAGCCCCAGCATTTT | CSARATGEEWDQPQHF
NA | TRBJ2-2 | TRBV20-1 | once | TGCAGTGCTCTCCGGACAGCCCAGGAGCTGTTTTTT | CSALRTAQELFF
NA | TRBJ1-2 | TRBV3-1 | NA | TGTGCCAGCAGCCAAGAATTGGGGGCCGGCTATGGCTACACCTTC | CASSQELGAGYGYTF
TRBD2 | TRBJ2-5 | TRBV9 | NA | TGTGCCAGCAGCGTGAGCTCGGCTAGCGGGGGGGCAACCCAGTACTTC | CASSVSSASGGATQYF
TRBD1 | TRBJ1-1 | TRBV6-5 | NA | TGTGCCAGCAGTTACGAGCAGGGGGCTGGGAACACTGAAGCTTTCTTT | CASSYEQGAGNTEAFF
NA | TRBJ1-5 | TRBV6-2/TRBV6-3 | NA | TGTGCCAGTACCCGAGGGGCGCAGAATCAGCCCCAGCATTTT | CASTRGAQNQPQHF
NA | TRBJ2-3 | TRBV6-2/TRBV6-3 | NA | TGTGCCAGCAGCTACACCCTCGGGGTGGATACGCAGTATTTT | CASSYTLGVDTQYF
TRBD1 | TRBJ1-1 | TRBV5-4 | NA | TGTGCCAGCCGGGACAGGTACGTTCTCGACACTGAAGCTTTCTTT | CASRDRYVLDTEAFF
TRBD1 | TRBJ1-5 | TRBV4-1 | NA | TGCGCCAGCAGCCAAGGGGGAGGGGGCCTCGGTCAGCCCCAGCATTTT | CASSQGGGGLGQPQHF
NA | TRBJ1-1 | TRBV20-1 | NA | TGCAGTGCACGAGGGGTGATCACTGAAGCTTTCTTT | CSARGVITEAFF
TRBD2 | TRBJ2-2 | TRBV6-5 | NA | TGTGCCAGCAGGCCTCGCCGGGAGGGCACCGGGGAGCTGTTTTTT | CASRPRREGTGELFF
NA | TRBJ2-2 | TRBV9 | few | TGTGCCAGCAGCGTAGGCAGTACGAACACCGGGGAGCTGTTTTTT | CASSVGSTNTGELFF
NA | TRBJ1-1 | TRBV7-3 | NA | TGTGCCAGCAGCCGATTTTCGCCTTTGAACACTGAAGCTTTCTTT | CASSRFSPLNTEAFF
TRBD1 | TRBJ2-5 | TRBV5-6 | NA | TGTGCCAGCAGCACCGGACAGGGGCGGGAGACCCAGTACTTC | CASSTGQGRETQYF
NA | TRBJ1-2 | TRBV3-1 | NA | TGTGCCAGCAGCCAAATGGGGACGTCGGGCTACACCTTC | CASSQMGTSGYTF
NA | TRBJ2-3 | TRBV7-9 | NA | TGTGCCAGCAGCTTTCTTCGGTCAGATACGCAGTATTTT | CASSFLRSDTQYF
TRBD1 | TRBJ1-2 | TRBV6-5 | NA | TGTGCCAGCAGTTCTTTGACAGGGGTGGATGGCTACACCTTC | CASSSLTGVDGYTF
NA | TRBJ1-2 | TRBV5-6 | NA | TGTGCCAGCAGCCCCGGACGGAGAGCTAACTATGGCTACACCTTC | CASSPGRRANYGYTF
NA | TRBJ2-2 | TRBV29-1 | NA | TGCAGCGGAGGACAGACCGGGGAGCTGTTTTTT | CSGGQTGELFF
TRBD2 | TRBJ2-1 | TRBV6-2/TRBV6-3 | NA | TGTGCCAGCTTTCTAGCGGGTAGCTCCTACAATGAGCAGTTCTTC | CASFLAGSSYNEQFF
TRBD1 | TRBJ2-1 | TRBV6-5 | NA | TGTGCCAGCAGTCCGGGACAGGGGGCGGGTGAGCAGTTCTTC | CASSPGQGAGEQFF